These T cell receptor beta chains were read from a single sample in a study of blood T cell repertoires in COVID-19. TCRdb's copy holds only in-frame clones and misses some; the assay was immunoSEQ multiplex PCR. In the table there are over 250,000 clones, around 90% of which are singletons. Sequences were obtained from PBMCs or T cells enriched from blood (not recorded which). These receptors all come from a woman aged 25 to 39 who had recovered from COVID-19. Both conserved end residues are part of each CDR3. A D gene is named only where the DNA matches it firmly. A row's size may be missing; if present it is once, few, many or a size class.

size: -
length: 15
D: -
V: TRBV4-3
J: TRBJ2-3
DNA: TGCGCCAGCAGCGGTTTCCGCGGGGGCACAGATACGCAGTATTTT
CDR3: CASSGFRGGTDTQYF

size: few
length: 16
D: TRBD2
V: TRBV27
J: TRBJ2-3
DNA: TGTGCCAGCAGTTTATTGGGGAGGGAGTGGGCAGATACGCAGTATTTT
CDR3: CASSLLGREWADTQYF

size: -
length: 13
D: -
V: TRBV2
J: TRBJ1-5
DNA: TGTGCCAGCACCCCCGGGACACAACAGCCCCAGCATTTT
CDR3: CASTPGTQQPQHF

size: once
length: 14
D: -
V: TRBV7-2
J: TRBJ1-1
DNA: TGTGCCAGCAGCTACGGGGGGGTGGTCACTGAAGCTTTCTTT
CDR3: CASSYGGVVTEAFF

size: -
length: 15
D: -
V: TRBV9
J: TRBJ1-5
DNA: TGTGCCAGCAGCCCTGAGGAAGGTCCTTATCAGCCCCAGCATTTT
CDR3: CASSPEEGPYQPQHF

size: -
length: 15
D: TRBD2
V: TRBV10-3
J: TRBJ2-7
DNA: TGTGCCATCAGTGTGGGTAGCGGCCCCTCGGGGGGGCAGTACTTC
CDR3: CAISVGSGPSGGQYF

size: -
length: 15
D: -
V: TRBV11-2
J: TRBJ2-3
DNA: TGTGCCAGCAGCTTATTGAGTATAAGCACAGATACGCAGTATTTT
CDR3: CASSLLSISTDTQYF

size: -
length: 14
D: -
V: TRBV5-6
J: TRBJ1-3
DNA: TGTGCCAGCAGCCTTCCCAGCTCTGGAAACACCATATATTTT
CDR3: CASSLPSSGNTIYF

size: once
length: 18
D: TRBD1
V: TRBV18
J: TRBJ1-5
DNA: TGTGCCAGCTCGACCACTGAAACAGGGGCGATCCTATATCAGCCCCAGCATTTT
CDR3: CASSTTETGAILYQPQHF

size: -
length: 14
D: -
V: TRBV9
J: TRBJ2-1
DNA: TGTGCCAGCAGCGTAGGAGGGGGGGCCAATGAGCAGTTCTTC
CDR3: CASSVGGGANEQFF

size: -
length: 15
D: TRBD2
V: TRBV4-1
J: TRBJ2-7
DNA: TGCGCCAGCAGCCGCACTAGCGGGGCTGGCTACGAGCAGTACTTC
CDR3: CASSRTSGAGYEQYF

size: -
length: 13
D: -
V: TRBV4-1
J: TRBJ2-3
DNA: TGCGCCAGCAGCCAAGGCCGAGGAGATACGCAGTATTTT
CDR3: CASSQGRGDTQYF

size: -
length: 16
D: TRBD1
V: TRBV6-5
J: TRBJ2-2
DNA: TGTGCCAGCAGTTACGATGGGACAGGGTGGACCGGGGAGCTGTTTTTT
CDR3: CASSYDGTGWTGELFF

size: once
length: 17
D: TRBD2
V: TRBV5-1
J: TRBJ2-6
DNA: TGCGCCAGCAGCGCCGGGACTAAGGGCTCTGGGGCCAACGTCCTGACTTTC
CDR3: CASSAGTKGSGANVLTF

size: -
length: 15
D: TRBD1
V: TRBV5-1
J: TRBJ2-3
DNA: TGCGCCAGCAGCCAAACAGGGGGCAACACAGATACGCAGTATTTT
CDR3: CASSQTGGNTDTQYF

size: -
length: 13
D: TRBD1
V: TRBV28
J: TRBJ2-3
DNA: TGTGCCTGGACAGGGGTAGGCGCAGATACGCAGTATTTT
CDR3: CAWTGVGADTQYF

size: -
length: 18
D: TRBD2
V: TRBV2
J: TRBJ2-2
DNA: TGTGCCAGCAATTTTGCGACTAGCGGGAACGCGAACACCGGGGAGCTGTTTTTT
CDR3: CASNFATSGNANTGELFF

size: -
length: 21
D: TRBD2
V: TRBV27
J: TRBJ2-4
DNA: TGTGCCAGCAGTCCGCTGCGGGAGGGGAGGGTGTGGGTAGGTGCCAAAAACATTCAGTACTTC
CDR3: CASSPLREGRVWVGAKNIQYF

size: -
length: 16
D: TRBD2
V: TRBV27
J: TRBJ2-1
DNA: TGTGCCAGCAGTCCCACTAGCGGGGGTGCCCACAATGAGCAGTTCTTC
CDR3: CASSPTSGGAHNEQFF

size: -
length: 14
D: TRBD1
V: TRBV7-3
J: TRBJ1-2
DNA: TGTGCCAGCAGCTTAGGGGCAGGGGGCGACGGCTACACCTTC
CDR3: CASSLGAGGDGYTF

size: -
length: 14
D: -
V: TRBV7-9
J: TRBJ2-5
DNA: TGTGCCAGCAGCTTAGGCTCTACAGGGTTGACCCAGTACTTC
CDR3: CASSLGSTGLTQYF

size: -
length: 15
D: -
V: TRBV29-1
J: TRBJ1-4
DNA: TGCAGCGTTGCCCTCAGGGATTACCACGGTGAAAAACTGTTTTTT
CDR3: CSVALRDYHGEKLFF

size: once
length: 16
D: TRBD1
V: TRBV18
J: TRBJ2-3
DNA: TGTGCCAGCTCACCACCGCGACAGGGTTCCACAGATACGCAGTATTTT
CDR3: CASSPPRQGSTDTQYF

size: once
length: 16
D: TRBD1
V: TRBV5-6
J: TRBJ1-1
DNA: TGTGCCAGCAGCCGTACCAAAAGGGACAGGGGCACTGAAGCTTTCTTT
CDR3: CASSRTKRDRGTEAFF

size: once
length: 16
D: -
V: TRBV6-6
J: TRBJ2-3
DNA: TGTGCCAGCAGTCGACGCCTGGGCGGAGGTTACGGTACGCAGTATTTT
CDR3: CASSRRLGGGYGTQYF

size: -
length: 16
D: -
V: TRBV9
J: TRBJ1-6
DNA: TGTGCCAGCAGCGTAGGTAGCAGCATCGTTAATTCACCCCTCCACTTT
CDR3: CASSVGSSIVNSPLHF

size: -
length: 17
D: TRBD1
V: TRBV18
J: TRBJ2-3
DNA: TGTGCCAGCTCACCACCGGAAGGGGGCGTTAAGACAGATACGCAGTATTTT
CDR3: CASSPPEGGVKTDTQYF

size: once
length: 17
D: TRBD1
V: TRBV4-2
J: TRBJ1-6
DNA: TGTGCCAGCAAAGCCCAGGGGGCCATAGCCGGAGGTTCACCCCTCCACTTT
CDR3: CASKAQGAIAGGSPLHF

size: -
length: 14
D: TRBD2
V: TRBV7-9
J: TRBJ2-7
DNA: TGTGCCAGCACCTTTAGCGGGAGATCCTACGAGCAGTACTTC
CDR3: CASTFSGRSYEQYF

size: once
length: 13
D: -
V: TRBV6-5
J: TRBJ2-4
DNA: TGTGCCAGCACCTCTTTGGGAGAAAACATTCAGTACTTC
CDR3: CASTSLGENIQYF

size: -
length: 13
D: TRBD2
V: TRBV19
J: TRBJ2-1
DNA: TGTGCCAGTACTCGGGGGGCCTACAATGAGCAGTTCTTC
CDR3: CASTRGAYNEQFF

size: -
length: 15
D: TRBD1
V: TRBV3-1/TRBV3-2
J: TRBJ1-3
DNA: TGTGCCAGCAGCCAAGTAGTGACAGGGGCGAACACCATATATTTT
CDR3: CASSQVVTGANTIYF

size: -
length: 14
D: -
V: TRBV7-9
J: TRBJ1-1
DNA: TGTGCCAGCAGCTTAGGAGAAGTGAACACTGAAGCTTTCTTT
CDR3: CASSLGEVNTEAFF

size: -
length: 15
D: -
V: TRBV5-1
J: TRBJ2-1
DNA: TGCGCCAGCAGCTTGGGACTACCGGGGGTCAATGAGCAGTTCTTC
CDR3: CASSLGLPGVNEQFF

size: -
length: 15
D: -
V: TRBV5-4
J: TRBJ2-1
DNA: TGTGCCAGCAGCCCCTCGTCTACACCAGGGAATGAGCAGTTCTTC
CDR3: CASSPSSTPGNEQFF

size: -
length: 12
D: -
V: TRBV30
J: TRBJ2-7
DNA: TGTGCCTGGACTGACAGATCCTACGAGCAGTACTTC
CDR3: CAWTDRSYEQYF

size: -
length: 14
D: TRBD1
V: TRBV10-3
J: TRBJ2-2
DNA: TGTGCCATCGGGAGACAGGGAGACACCGGGGAGCTGTTTTTT
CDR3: CAIGRQGDTGELFF

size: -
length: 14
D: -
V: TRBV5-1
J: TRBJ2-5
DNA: TGCGCCAGCAGCTTGGTTGGTAGCACGGAGACCCAGTACTTC
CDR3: CASSLVGSTETQYF

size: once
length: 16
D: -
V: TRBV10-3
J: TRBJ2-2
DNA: TGTGCCATCACCGACAGGAACCAATTGAACACCGGGGAGCTGTTTTTT
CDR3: CAITDRNQLNTGELFF

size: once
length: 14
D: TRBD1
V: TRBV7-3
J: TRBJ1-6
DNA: TGTGCCAGCAGCGATAGACAGGGCAATTCACCCCTCCACTTT
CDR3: CASSDRQGNSPLHF

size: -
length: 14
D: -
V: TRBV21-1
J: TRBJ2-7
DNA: TGTGCCAGCAGCAAAGTTCCTAGCGGGAGCGAGCAGTACTTC
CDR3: CASSKVPSGSEQYF

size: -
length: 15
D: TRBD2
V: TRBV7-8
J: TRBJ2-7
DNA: TGTGCCAGCAGCCGAAGACTAGCGGGGAGTCACGAGCAGTACTTC
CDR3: CASSRRLAGSHEQYF

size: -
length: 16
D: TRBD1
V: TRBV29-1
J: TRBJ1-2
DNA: TGCAGCGTTGAGGTCCTGGGACAGGGGGCTCACTATGGCTACACCTTC
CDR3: CSVEVLGQGAHYGYTF